This T cell receptor beta chain was identified during a study of CD8+CD57+ T cells in acquired aplastic anemia. At the level of the study: DNA from sorted CD4+ and CD8+ cells averaged approximately 3.5 ug.

Study results and limitations: Patients and healthy controls showed no significant CD8+ Simpson's diversity difference.

According to the study, genomic DNA was the template for TCR beta VDJ and CDR3 profiling. TCRdb re-called the reads through MiXCR, storing one row per CDR3 protein. The table lists about 210,000 distinct CDR3 sequences, roughly 55% of them singletons. A remark on this clonotype: Its antigen remains unknown.

V shed 3 bases, J shed 7 bases, and the junction held 3 bases outside the gene matches. Germline CDR1 SEHNR, CDR2 FQNEAQ (reference sequence). The CDR3 is 14 amino acids. This chain uses TRBV7-9 with TRBJ1-6; 7 positions agree with TRBD1. Sequencing was performed on sorted CD4+, CD8+, or CD8+CD57+ T cells (not recorded which) from PBMCs. The receptor's source is a human donor in good health. The CDR3 spells CASSFGQDNSPLHF. As DNA, the CDR3 is TGTGCCAGCAGCTTTGGACAGGACAATTCACCCCTCCACTTT.